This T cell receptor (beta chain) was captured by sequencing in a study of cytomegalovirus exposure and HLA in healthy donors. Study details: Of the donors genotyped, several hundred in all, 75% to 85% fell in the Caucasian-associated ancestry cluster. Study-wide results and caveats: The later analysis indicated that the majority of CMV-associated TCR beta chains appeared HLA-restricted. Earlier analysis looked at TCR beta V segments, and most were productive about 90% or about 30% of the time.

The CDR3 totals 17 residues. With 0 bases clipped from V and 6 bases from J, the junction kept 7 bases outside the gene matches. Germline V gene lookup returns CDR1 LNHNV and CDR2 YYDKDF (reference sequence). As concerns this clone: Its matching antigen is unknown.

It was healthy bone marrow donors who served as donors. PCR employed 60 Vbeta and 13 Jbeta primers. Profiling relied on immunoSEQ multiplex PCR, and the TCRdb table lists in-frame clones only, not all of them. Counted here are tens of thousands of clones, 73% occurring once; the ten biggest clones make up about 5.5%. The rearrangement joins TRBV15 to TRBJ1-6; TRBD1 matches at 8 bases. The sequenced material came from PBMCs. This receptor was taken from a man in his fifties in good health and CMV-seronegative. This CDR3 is CATSRDPGGAGNSPLHF. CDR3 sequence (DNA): TGTGCCACCAGCAGAGATCCAGGGGGCGCCGGTAATTCACCCCTCCACTTT.